These 3 T cell receptor beta chains came from one sample sequenced in a study of blood T cell repertoires in COVID-19. Libraries were prepared by immunoSEQ multiplex PCR; TCRdb keeps only in-frame clonotypes and omits some of them. The repertoire includes about 210,000 clones, around 87% of them detected once, and more than 7% sits in the top ten. The sample taken for sequencing was PBMCs or T cells enriched from blood (not recorded which). Every receptor here comes from a man between 25 and 39 years old in a cohort exposed to, infected with or recovered from COVID-19 (not recorded which).

A single count supports this clone. This chain uses TRBV28 with TRBJ1-2; D remains unclear. CDR3 length: 14 residues. V lost 5 bases and J lost 5, with 15 bases in between. Germline V gene sequence: CDR1 MDHEN, CDR2 SYDVKM. CDR3: CASSPLAGAYGYTF. Here the CDR3 DNA reads TGTGCCAGCAGTCCTTTGGCGGGCGCTTATGGCTACACCTTC.

The chain recombines TRBV2 with TRBJ2-1, with D perhaps TRBD2 (6 bases). Germline CDR1 reads SNHLY; CDR2 reads FYNNEI. The CDR3 runs 13 residues. Trimming left V 7 bases short and J 6 bases short, with 13 bases between. The CDR3 loop reads CASTDLGGNEQFF. The CDR3 DNA reads TGTGCCAGCACAGACCTGGGGGGCAATGAGCAGTTCTTC.

The genes are TRBV7-9 and TRBJ1-1; 7 bases are a match to TRBD1. CDR3 length equals 14 residues. Germline-derived CDR1 and CDR2 are SEHNR and FQNEAQ (reference sequence). V shed 5 bases and J 1 base; nucleotides not matched to a gene: 4. In DNA, the CDR3 is TGTGCCAGCAGCCCGGGACAGACGAACACTGAAGCTTTCTTT. Its protein product is CASSPGQTNTEAFF.